A selection of T cell receptor beta chains follows, all from one sample in a study of shared clonotypes between healthy human individuals. Sequencing used immunoSEQ multiplex PCR; TCRdb keeps in-frame clones, though not all of them. This sample has over 750,000 clones, with approximately 96% found just once. The sample taken for sequencing was naive CD8+ T cells sorted from blood. Receptors originate from a young man in good health. CDR3s include the opening cysteine and the closing phenylalanine or tryptophan. D genes are given only for firm matches. Size tells how often a clone was seen (once, few, many) or the class of an expanded clone, and some rows leave it out.

d_call j_call clone_size v_call cdr3_nt cdr3_aa
TRBD2 TRBJ2-2 NA TRBV5-1 TGCGCCAGCAGTCCTAAAGGCGCGGGGGACGGGGAGCTGTTTTTT CASSPKGAGDGELFF
TRBD2 TRBJ2-7 NA TRBV11-2 TGTGCCAGCAGCTTAATACTAGCGGGAGGCTACGAGCAGTACTTC CASSLILAGGYEQYF
TRBD1 TRBJ2-5 NA TRBV6-6 TGTGCCAGCAGTCCGACAGGGGCCCAAGAGACCCAGTACTTC CASSPTGAQETQYF
NA TRBJ2-7 NA TRBV10-3 TGTGCCATCAGTGAGTCGGGAGCAGGCCACTACGAGCAGTACTTC CAISESGAGHYEQYF
TRBD2 TRBJ2-1 NA TRBV6-1 TGTGCCAGCAGTGAACTAGCGGGAGGGCCTAATGAGCAGTTCTTC CASSELAGGPNEQFF
NA TRBJ2-7 NA TRBV9 TGTGCCAGCAGCCCAGGTAAGGCCACCTACGAGCAGTACTTC CASSPGKATYEQYF
TRBD1 TRBJ1-5 NA TRBV30 TGTGCCTGGAGCGCCGGGACAGGGAATCAGCCCCAGCATTTT CAWSAGTGNQPQHF
NA TRBJ2-7 NA TRBV5-1 TGCGCCAGCAGCTTGGGTGAAAACCCCTACGAGCAGTACTTC CASSLGENPYEQYF
NA TRBJ2-7 NA TRBV5-4 TGTGCCAGCAGCTTCAGGTGGGGAAGCTCCTACGAGCAGTACTTC CASSFRWGSSYEQYF
TRBD2 TRBJ2-2 NA TRBV27 TGTGCCAGCAGTTTATTACTAGCGGGAGGGCCTGGAACCGGGGAGCTGTTTTTT CASSLLLAGGPGTGELFF
TRBD1 TRBJ2-1 NA TRBV28 TGTGCCAGCAGTCTCCCGGGACAGGGGGCAAACAATGAGCAGTTCTTC CASSLPGQGANNEQFF
TRBD1 TRBJ2-7 NA TRBV7-8 TGTGCCAGCAGCCAACCGGGACAGGGTCAAGGCGAGCAGTACTTC CASSQPGQGQGEQYF
TRBD1 TRBJ1-1 NA TRBV7-9 TGTGCCAGCAGCCCAGGACAGGGGGTAGCTTTCTTT CASSPGQGVAFF
TRBD1 TRBJ2-3 NA TRBV9 TGTGCCAGCAGCGCTCCAAGGCCGGGACAGGGCTTCGCAGATACGCAGTATTTT CASSAPRPGQGFADTQYF
NA TRBJ2-1 NA TRBV7-9 TGTGCCAGCTCGAGTGCGTCCTACAATGAGCAGTTCTTC CASSSASYNEQFF
NA TRBJ2-7 NA TRBV7-9 TGTGCCAGCAGCCATGACACCGTCCCTGGCCACGAGCAGTACTTC CASSHDTVPGHEQYF
NA TRBJ2-7 NA TRBV30 TGTGCCTGGAGTCTAACAAGTCCCTACGAGCAGTACTTC CAWSLTSPYEQYF
TRBD2 TRBJ2-3 NA TRBV4-1 TGCGCCAGCAGCCAGTTGACTAGCGGGAGAGGTAAAGATACGCAGTATTTT CASSQLTSGRGKDTQYF
NA TRBJ2-3 NA TRBV6-4 TGTGCCAGAATGGGGTGGAGGGGCAGGAGCACAGATACGCAGTATTTT CARMGWRGRSTDTQYF
NA TRBJ1-5 NA TRBV2 TGTGCCAGCAGTGAAGATCCGGATAGCAATCAGCCCCAGCATTTT CASSEDPDSNQPQHF
TRBD1 TRBJ2-4 NA TRBV7-8 TGTGCCAGCAGCTCTAGTGGACAGGGAGAAACCAAAAACATTCAGTACTTC CASSSSGQGETKNIQYF
TRBD1 TRBJ1-1 NA TRBV2 TGTGCCAGCAGTGAAGACGACAGGGGAAACACTGAAGCTTTCTTT CASSEDDRGNTEAFF
NA TRBJ2-7 once TRBV6-1 TGTGCCAGCAGTGAGTCGGCGGGAACTGCCTACGAGCAGTACTTC CASSESAGTAYEQYF
TRBD2 TRBJ2-4 NA TRBV29-1 TGCTTACGGACTAGCGGGAGGCGGAGCGCCAAAAACATTCAGTACTTC CLRTSGRRSAKNIQYF
NA TRBJ1-1 NA TRBV15 TGTGCCACCAGCAGCCGATGGAACACTGAAGCTTTCTTT CATSSRWNTEAFF
NA TRBJ2-7 NA TRBV5-1 TGCGCCAGCAGCTATTTTACCGGGACTGGCTACGAGCAGTACTTC CASSYFTGTGYEQYF
TRBD2 TRBJ2-1 NA TRBV28 TGTGCCAGCAGGGATACTAGCGGGAGTTTAAGAAATGAGCAGTTCTTC CASRDTSGSLRNEQFF
NA TRBJ1-5 NA TRBV6-5 TGTGCCAGCAGTTACTCTTCGGGTCAGCCCCAGCATTTT CASSYSSGQPQHF
TRBD1 TRBJ1-1 NA TRBV15 TGTGCCACCAGCCAATGGGACAGGGACCACACTGAAGCTTTCTTT CATSQWDRDHTEAFF
NA TRBJ2-2 NA TRBV29-1 TGCAGCGTTGTGCAGGAGAACACCGGGGAGCTGTTTTTT CSVVQENTGELFF
TRBD2 TRBJ2-1 NA TRBV7-9 TGTGCCAGCAGCTTACTCCTGACTAGCGGGAGACATGAGCAGTTCTTC CASSLLLTSGRHEQFF
TRBD2 TRBJ2-3 NA TRBV5-8 TGTGCCAGCAGCTTTGCTAGCGGGACCACAGATACGCAGTATTTT CASSFASGTTDTQYF
NA TRBJ2-7 NA TRBV11-2 TGTGCCAGCACTTTTCGGCCGGCAGCCTCCTACGAGCAGTACTTC CASTFRPAASYEQYF
NA TRBJ1-4 NA TRBV2 TGTGCCAGCGTCTATCGCCAGGGAGAAAAACTGTTTTTT CASVYRQGEKLFF
NA TRBJ1-1 NA TRBV9 TGTGCCAGCAGCGTAGTAGGGGTTGGGAACACTGAAGCTTTCTTT CASSVVGVGNTEAFF
NA TRBJ1-5 NA TRBV27 TGTGCCAGCAGTTCAATCCTGACTATCAATCAGCCCCAGCATTTT CASSSILTINQPQHF
NA TRBJ2-1 NA TRBV2 TGTGCCAGCAGTGGGACGCCTAGCTCCTACAATGAGCAGTTCTTC CASSGTPSSYNEQFF
NA TRBJ2-7 NA TRBV5-3 TGTGCCAGAAGCTTGCTGCCAGGGGGGTTTAGCGAGCAGTACTTC CARSLLPGGFSEQYF
TRBD2 TRBJ2-5 NA TRBV27 TGTGCCAGCAGTCCCGGGACCACTAGCGGGAGGACGGAGACCCAGTACTTC CASSPGTTSGRTETQYF
NA TRBJ2-1 few TRBV7-8 TGTGCCAGCAGCGACGGCACTAATCACAATGAGCAGTTCTTC CASSDGTNHNEQFF
TRBD2 TRBJ2-1 NA TRBV9 TGTGCCAGCAGCGGTCTGGGAGCGGCACTAGCGGGTTCGTACAATGAGCAGTTCTTC CASSGLGAALAGSYNEQFF
NA TRBJ2-1 NA TRBV28 TGTGCCAGCAGTTTTTATTCCAATGAGCAGTTCTTC CASSFYSNEQFF
NA TRBJ2-3 NA TRBV5-1 TGCGCCAGCAGCTTGGAAGAATTTAGCACAGATACGCAGTATTTT CASSLEEFSTDTQYF
NA TRBJ2-5 NA TRBV14 TGTGCCAGCAGCCAACATTCCGGAGTGGAGCGGGAGACCCAGTACTTC CASSQHSGVERETQYF
TRBD2 TRBJ2-1 NA TRBV15 TGTGCCACCAGCGTAAGAGGACTAGCGGTTTCCTACAATGAGCAGTTCTTC CATSVRGLAVSYNEQFF
NA TRBJ2-7 NA TRBV15 TGTGCCACCAGCAGAGATTCCCCCGGTAGCTCCTACGAGCAGTACTTC CATSRDSPGSSYEQYF
NA TRBJ2-7 NA TRBV27 TGTGCCAGCACTAATACAGGGCCCCTTCCTACAGAGCAGTACTTC CASTNTGPLPTEQYF
NA TRBJ2-7 once TRBV21-1 TGTGCCAGCAGCAAAGGTTGGGACGGTACCTACGAGCAGTACTTC CASSKGWDGTYEQYF
TRBD1 TRBJ1-2 NA TRBV28 TGTGCCAGCAGCGACACGGGACAGGAGTTTAACTATGGCTACACCTTC CASSDTGQEFNYGYTF
TRBD2 TRBJ2-1 NA TRBV29-1 TGCAGCGTTGAGGGAGGGGTCGGCCGACATTCCTACAATGAGCAGTTCTTC CSVEGGVGRHSYNEQFF
NA TRBJ1-1 NA TRBV7-9 TGTGCCAGCACCTCGTCCACGCGGGAAGCTTTCTTT CASTSSTREAFF
NA TRBJ1-4 NA TRBV20-1 TGCAGTGCTAGAGTGGACTGGGGGTTTTTT CSARVDWGFF
NA TRBJ2-7 NA TRBV10-3 TGTGCCATCAGTGAGTCTACTAAACCCTCCTACGAGCAGTACTTC CAISESTKPSYEQYF
NA TRBJ1-1 NA TRBV27 TGTGCCAGCAGAACAGGCACTGAAGCTTTCTTT CASRTGTEAFF
NA TRBJ1-1 NA TRBV7-8 TGTGCCAGCAGCCTAATCTCCAGGAACACTGAAGCTTTCTTT CASSLISRNTEAFF
NA TRBJ2-7 NA TRBV7-9 TGTGCCAGCAGCCAGGACAGTAAGAGCTCCTACGAGCAGTACTTC CASSQDSKSSYEQYF
TRBD2 TRBJ2-7 NA TRBV5-5 TGTGCCAGCAGCTCCCGACTAGCGGGACCCTACGAGCAGTACTTC CASSSRLAGPYEQYF